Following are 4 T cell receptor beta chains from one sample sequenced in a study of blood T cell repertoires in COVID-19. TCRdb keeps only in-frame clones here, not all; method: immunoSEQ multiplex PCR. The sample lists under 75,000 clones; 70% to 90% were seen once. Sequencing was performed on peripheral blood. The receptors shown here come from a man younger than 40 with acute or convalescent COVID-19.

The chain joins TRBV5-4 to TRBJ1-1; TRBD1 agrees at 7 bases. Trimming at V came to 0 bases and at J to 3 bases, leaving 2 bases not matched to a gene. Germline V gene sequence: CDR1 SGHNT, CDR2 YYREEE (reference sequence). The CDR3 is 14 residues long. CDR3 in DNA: TGTGCCAGCAGCTTGGCTACAGGGGACACTGAAGCTTTCTTT. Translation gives CASSLATGDTEAFF. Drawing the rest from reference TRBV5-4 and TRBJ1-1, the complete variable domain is ETGVTQSPTHLIKTRGQQVTLRCSSQSGHNTVSWYQQALGQGPQFIFQYYREEENGRGNFPPRFSGLQFPNYSSELNVNALELDDSALYLCASSLATGDTEAFFGQGTRLTVV.

CDR3 residues: CASSLSFRGEAFF. For the CDR3, the DNA is TGTGCCAGCAGTTTAAGCTTTCGTGGTGAAGCTTTCTTT. The V and J genes are TRBV27 and TRBJ1-1; no clear D gene. This CDR3 spans 13 amino acids. Trimming shortened V by 2 bases and J by 7 bases, and 11 bases separated the two germline ends. Germline V gene data show CDR1 as MNHEY and CDR2 as SMNVEV (reference sequence).

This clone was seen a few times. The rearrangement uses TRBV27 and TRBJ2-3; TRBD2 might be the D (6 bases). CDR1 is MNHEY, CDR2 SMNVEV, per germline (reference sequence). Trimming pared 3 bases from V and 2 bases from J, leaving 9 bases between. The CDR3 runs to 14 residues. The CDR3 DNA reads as TGTGCCAGCAGTTTCCGGGACTTCACAGATACGCAGTATTTT. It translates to CASSFRDFTDTQYF.

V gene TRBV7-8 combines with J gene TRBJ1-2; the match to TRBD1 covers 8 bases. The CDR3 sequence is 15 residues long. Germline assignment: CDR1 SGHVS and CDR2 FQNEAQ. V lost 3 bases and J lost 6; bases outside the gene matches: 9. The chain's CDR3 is CASSFISRGQDGYTF. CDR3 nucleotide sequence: TGTGCCAGCAGCTTTATTTCCCGGGGACAGGATGGCTACACCTTC.